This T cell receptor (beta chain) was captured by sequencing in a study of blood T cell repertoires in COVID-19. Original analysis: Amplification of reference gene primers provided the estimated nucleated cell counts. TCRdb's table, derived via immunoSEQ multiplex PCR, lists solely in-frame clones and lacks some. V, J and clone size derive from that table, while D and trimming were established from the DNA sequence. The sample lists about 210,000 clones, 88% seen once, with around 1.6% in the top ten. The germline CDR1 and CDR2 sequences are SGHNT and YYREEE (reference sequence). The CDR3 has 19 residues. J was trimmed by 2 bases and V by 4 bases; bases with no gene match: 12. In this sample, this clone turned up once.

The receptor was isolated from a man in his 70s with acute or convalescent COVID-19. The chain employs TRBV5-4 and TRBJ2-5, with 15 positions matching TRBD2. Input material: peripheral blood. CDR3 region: CASSRGLAGGPSEQETQYF. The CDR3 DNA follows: TGTGCCAGCAGCCGAGGACTAGCGGGAGGGCCATCGGAGCAAGAGACCCAGTACTTC.